The 6 T cell receptor beta chains presented below share a single source sample, sequenced in a study of T cells in Graves' hyperthyroidism and ophthalmopathy. TCR beta CDR3 regions were amplified from RNA transcripts. In the first-round RT-PCR of the TCR CDR3, the HTBI primer set was used. TCRdb redid the calling of the multiplex PCR reads with MiXCR, one entry per CDR3 protein. The data contain 660,000 or so distinct CDR3 sequences, less than 25% of them singletons. The sequenced sample was blood. These receptors all stem from a young man with Graves' ophthalmopathy.

The chain uses TRBV4-1 and TRBJ2-7, with 7 bases that match TRBD1. In germline, CDR1 is MGHRA, CDR2 YSYEKL. The CDR3 contains 15 residues. V gave up 3 bases and J gave up 1 base; unmatched junction bases: 6. The CDR3 DNA reads TGCGCCAGCAGCCAGGTTACAGGGGCTTCCTACGAGCAGTACTTC. It is translated as CASSQVTGASYEQYF.

Only a few counts were recorded for this clonotype. V is TRBV5-6 and J is TRBJ2-5; the match to TRBD2 covers 12 bases. Germline assignment: CDR1 SGHDT and CDR2 YYEEEE. There are 14 residues in the CDR3. V was clipped by 8 bases and J by 3 bases; unmatched bases: 5. The DNA of the CDR3 is TGTGCCAGTTTGCCTAGCGGGAGGGAAGAGACCCAGTACTTC. Protein: CASLPSGREETQYF.

This clonotype was counted many times. V is TRBV20-1 and J is TRBJ1-5; D is uncertain. V lost 0 bases and J lost 4, with 7 bases in between. CDR1 DFQATT and CDR2 SNEGSKA come from the germline V gene (reference sequence). This CDR3 is built from 13 residues. CDR3 DNA sequence: TGCAGTGCTAGAGAGAGGGCTAATCAGCCCCAGCATTTT. Translation: CSARERANQPQHF.

This clonotype occurred many times. The rearrangement uses TRBV11-2 and TRBJ2-2; D tentatively reads TRBD1 or TRBD2 (5 bases each). This CDR3 comprises 12 residues. Trimming removed 5 bases from V and 8 bases from J, with 9 bases in between. Germline V gives CDR1 SGHAT, CDR2 FQNNGV. Here the CDR3 reads CASSRDAGELFF. The CDR3 bases are TGTGCCAGCAGCCGGGACGCTGGGGAGCTGTTTTTT. Filled out from reference TRBV11-2 and TRBJ2-2, the complete variable domain reads EAGVAQSPRYKIIEKRQSVAFWCNPISGHATLYWYQQILGQGPKLLIQFQNNGVVDDSQLPKDRFSAERLKGVDSTLKIQPAKLEDSAVYLCASSRDAGELFFGEGSRLTVL.

The J gene is TRBJ2-2, the V gene TRBV28; D is possibly TRBD2 (7 bases). The germline V gene has CDR1 MDHEN and CDR2 SYDVKM. V lost 3 bases to trimming and J lost 3 bases, with 11 bases between them. This CDR3 region has 15 residues. The chain's CDR3 is CASSFGGADTGELFF. The DNA for the CDR3 is TGTGCCAGCAGTTTTGGGGGGGCGGACACCGGGGAGCTGTTTTTT.

This clonotype has just a few counts. The chain recombines TRBV2 with TRBJ2-1, with 8 positions matching TRBD2. With V trimmed by 2 bases and J by 9 bases, 6 bases remained unmatched. Germline V gene lookup returns CDR1 SNHLY and CDR2 FYNNEI. The CDR3 is 14 residues long. DNA for the CDR3: TGTGCCAGCAGTGAAATGGGACTAGGGGGTGAGCAGTTCTTC. Its translation is CASSEMGLGGEQFF.